This is a list of T cell receptor beta chains from one sample in a study of OX40 agonist ivuxolimab in advanced cancers. TCRdb's copy holds only in-frame clones and misses some; the assay was immunoSEQ multiplex PCR. The sample yields some 74,000 clones, approximately 85% seen once. This material consisted of CD4+ or CD8+ T cells sorted from blood, taken in a trial of the OX40 agonist ivuxolimab. These receptors were obtained from an adult with an advanced solid tumor such as melanoma, head and neck, liver or kidney cancer. CDR3s include the opening cysteine and the closing phenylalanine or tryptophan. Fields, in order: D gene, V gene, J gene, clone size, CDR3 protein, CDR3 DNA. D genes are given only for firm matches. The size field is filled for only some rows; it gives once, few, many or a size class.

>.|TRBV28|TRBJ2-6|once
CASRLFPLPGANVLTF
TGTGCCAGCAGGTTATTCCCCTTACCCGGGGCCAACGTCCTGACTTTC
>.|TRBV28|TRBJ1-5|once
CASSLPGASGSNQPQHF
TGTGCCAGCAGTTTGCCGGGCGCGAGTGGTAGCAATCAGCCCCAGCATTTT
>.|TRBV11-2|TRBJ2-3|.
CASSLEPARDTQYF
TGTGCCAGCAGCTTAGAGCCAGCCCGAGATACGCAGTATTTT
>.|TRBV10-1|TRBJ1-1|once
CASSVSRGETEAFF
TGCGCCAGCAGTGTTAGTAGGGGAGAAACTGAAGCTTTCTTT
>.|TRBV7-9|TRBJ1-4|.
CASSFLANEKLFF
TGTGCCAGCAGCTTTTTGGCTAATGAAAAACTGTTTTTT
>.|TRBV19|TRBJ1-5|.
CASSLHPLDGPNQPQHF
TGTGCCAGTAGTCTCCACCCACTTGACGGACCTAATCAGCCCCAGCATTTT
>.|TRBV18|TRBJ2-3|.
CASSPGAVSTDTQYF
TGTGCCAGCTCACCGGGGGCGGTCAGCACAGATACGCAGTATTTT
>TRBD1|TRBV2|TRBJ1-5|.
CASSLRDSYSNQPQHF
TGTGCCAGCAGCCTCCGGGACAGTTATAGCAATCAGCCCCAGCATTTT
>TRBD1|TRBV7-2|TRBJ2-7|.
CASSLGTGFDYEQYF
TGTGCCAGCAGCCTTGGGACAGGCTTTGACTACGAGCAGTACTTC
>.|TRBV5-4|TRBJ2-3|.
CASSRDTSTDTQYF
TGTGCCAGCAGCCGGGACACCAGCACAGATACGCAGTATTTT
>.|TRBV28|TRBJ1-2|.
CASSLGPGYGYTF
TGTGCCAGCAGTTTAGGGCCGGGCTATGGCTACACCTTC
>TRBD1|TRBV19|TRBJ2-2|.
CASRRAGGVTGELFF
TGTGCCAGTAGACGGGCAGGGGGCGTAACCGGGGAGCTGTTTTTT
>.|TRBV9|TRBJ1-2|few
CASSATAGRAANYGYTF
TGTGCCAGCAGCGCAACTGCGGGCCGGGCCGCTAACTATGGCTACACCTTC
>TRBD2|TRBV7-2|TRBJ2-1|once
CASSSSGRGNEQFF
TGTGCCAGCAGCAGTAGCGGGCGAGGCAATGAGCAGTTCTTC
>.|TRBV30|TRBJ1-4|.
CAWRRTPSTNEKLFF
TGTGCCTGGAGGAGGACACCTTCAACTAATGAAAAACTGTTTTTT
>.|TRBV27|TRBJ2-7|few
CASSVFDGAYIHEQYF
TGTGCCAGCAGTGTGTTCGACGGGGCCTATATCCACGAGCAGTACTTC
>.|TRBV7-9|TRBJ1-5|few
CASSLDKNQPQHF
TGTGCCAGCAGCTTAGATAAGAATCAGCCCCAGCATTTT
>TRBD2|TRBV7-3|TRBJ2-1|.
CASSPTSGRASYNEQFF
TGTGCCAGCAGCCCAACTAGCGGGAGGGCCTCCTACAATGAGCAGTTCTTC
>.|TRBV28|TRBJ2-1|.
CASSIPRGNEQFF
TGTGCCAGCAGCATTCCCCGGGGCAATGAGCAGTTCTTC
>TRBD1|TRBV19|TRBJ2-5|.
CASSWGTGDKETQYF
TGTGCCAGTAGTTGGGGGACAGGGGACAAAGAGACCCAGTACTTC